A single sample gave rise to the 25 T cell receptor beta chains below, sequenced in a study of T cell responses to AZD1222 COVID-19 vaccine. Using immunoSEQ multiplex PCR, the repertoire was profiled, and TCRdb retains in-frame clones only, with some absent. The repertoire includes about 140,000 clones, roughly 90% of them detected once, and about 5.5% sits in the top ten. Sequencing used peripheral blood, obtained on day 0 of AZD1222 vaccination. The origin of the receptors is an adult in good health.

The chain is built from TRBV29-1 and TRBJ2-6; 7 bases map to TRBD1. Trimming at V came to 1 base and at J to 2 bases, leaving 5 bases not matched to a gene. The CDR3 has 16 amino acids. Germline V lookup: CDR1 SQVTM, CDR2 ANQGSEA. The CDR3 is CSVEGEGAAGANVLTF. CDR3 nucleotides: TGCAGCGTTGAAGGTGAGGGGGCTGCTGGGGCCAACGTCCTGACTTTC.

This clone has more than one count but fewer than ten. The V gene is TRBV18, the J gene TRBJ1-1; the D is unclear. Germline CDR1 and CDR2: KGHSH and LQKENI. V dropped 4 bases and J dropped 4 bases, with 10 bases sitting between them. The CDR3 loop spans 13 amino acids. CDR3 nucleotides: TGTGCCAGCTCACAACGGGGTGGCACTGAAGCTTTCTTT. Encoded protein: CASSQRGGTEAFF.

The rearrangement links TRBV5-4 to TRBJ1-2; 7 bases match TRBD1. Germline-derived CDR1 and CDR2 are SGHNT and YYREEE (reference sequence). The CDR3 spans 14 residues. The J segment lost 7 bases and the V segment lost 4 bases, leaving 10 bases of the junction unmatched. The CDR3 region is CASSMDRLGVGYTF. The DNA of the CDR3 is TGTGCCAGCAGCATGGACAGGTTGGGAGTTGGCTACACCTTC. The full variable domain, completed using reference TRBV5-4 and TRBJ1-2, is ETGVTQSPTHLIKTRGQQVTLRCSSQSGHNTVSWYQQALGQGPQFIFQYYREEENGRGNFPPRFSGLQFPNYSSELNVNALELDDSALYLCASSMDRLGVGYTFGSGTRLTVV.

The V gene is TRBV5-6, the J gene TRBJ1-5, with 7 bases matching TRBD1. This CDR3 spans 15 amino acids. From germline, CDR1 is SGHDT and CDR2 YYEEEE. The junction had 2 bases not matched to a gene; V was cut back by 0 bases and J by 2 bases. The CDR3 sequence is CASSLDGTGNQPQHF. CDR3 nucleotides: TGTGCCAGCAGCTTGGATGGGACAGGCAATCAGCCCCAGCATTTT.

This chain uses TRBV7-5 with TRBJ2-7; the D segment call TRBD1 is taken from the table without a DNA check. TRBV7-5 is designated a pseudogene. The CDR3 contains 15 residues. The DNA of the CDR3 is TGTGCCAGAAGCTTAGAGAAGACAGCGTCCTACGAGCAGTACTTC. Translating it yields CARSLEKTASYEQYF.

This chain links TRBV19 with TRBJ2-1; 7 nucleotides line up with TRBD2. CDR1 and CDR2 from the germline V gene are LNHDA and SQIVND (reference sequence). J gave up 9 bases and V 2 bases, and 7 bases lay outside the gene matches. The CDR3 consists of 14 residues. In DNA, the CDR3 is TGTGCCAGTAGTATAACCGGGACTAAGAGTGAGCAGTTCTTC. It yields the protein CASSITGTKSEQFF.

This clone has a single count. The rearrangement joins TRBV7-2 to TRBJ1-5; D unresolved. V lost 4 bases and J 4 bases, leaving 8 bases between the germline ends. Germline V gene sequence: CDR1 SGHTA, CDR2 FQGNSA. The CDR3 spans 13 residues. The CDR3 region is CASSSEMNQPQHF. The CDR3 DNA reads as TGTGCCAGCAGCTCCGAAATGAATCAGCCCCAGCATTTT.

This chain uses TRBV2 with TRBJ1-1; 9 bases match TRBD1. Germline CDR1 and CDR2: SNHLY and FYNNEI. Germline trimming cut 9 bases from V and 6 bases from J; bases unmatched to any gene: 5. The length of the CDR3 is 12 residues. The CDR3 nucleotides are TGTGCCAGTAAGGACAGGGGCCCTGAAGCTTTCTTT. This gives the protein CASKDRGPEAFF.

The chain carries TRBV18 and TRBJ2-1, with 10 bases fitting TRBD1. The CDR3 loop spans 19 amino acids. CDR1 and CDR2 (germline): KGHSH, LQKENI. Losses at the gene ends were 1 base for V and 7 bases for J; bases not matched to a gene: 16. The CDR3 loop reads CASSPRGQGPRGGGNEQFF. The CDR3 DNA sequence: TGTGCCAGCTCACCACGGGGACAGGGGCCTCGTGGGGGGGGGAATGAGCAGTTCTTC. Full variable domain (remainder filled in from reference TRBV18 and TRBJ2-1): NAGVMQNPRHLVRRRGQEARLRCSPMKGHSHVYWYRQLPEEGLKFMVYLQKENIIDESGMPKERFSAEFPKEGPSILRIQQVVRGDSAAYFCASSPRGQGPRGGGNEQFFGPGTRLTVL.

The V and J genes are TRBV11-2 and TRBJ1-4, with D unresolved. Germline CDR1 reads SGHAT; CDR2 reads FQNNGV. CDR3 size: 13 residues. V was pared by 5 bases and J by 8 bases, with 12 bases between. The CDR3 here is CASSPGLREKLFF. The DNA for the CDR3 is TGTGCCAGCAGCCCCGGACTGAGGGAAAAACTGTTTTTT.

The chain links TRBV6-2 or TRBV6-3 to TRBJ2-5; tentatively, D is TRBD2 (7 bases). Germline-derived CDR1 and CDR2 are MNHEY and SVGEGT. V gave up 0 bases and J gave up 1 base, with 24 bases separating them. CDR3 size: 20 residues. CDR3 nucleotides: TGTGCCAGCAGTTACTCGATGGTAACGGCTCGGCGGGGGCCCCAAGAGACCCAGTACTTC. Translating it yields CASSYSMVTARRGPQETQYF.

CDR3 DNA sequence: TGTGCCACCGCCTTGGACGGACACTTTGAAAAACTGTTTTTT. Protein product: CATALDGHFEKLFF. The chain uses TRBV2 and TRBJ1-4; the D gene is possibly TRBD1 (5 bases). V was trimmed by 10 bases and J by 7 bases, leaving 19 bases between them. Germline V gives CDR1 SNHLY, CDR2 FYNNEI. The CDR3 has 14 residues.

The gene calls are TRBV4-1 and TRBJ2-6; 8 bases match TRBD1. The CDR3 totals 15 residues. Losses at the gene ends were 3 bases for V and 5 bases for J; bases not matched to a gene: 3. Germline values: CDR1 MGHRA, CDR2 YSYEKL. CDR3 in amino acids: CASSHQGARANVLTF. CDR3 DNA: TGCGCCAGCAGCCATCAGGGGGCGAGGGCCAACGTCCTGACTTTC.

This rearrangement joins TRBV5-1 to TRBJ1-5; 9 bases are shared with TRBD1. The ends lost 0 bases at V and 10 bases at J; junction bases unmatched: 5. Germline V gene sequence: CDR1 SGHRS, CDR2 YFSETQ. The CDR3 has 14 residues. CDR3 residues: CASSLDGTGNPQHF. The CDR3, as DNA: TGCGCCAGCAGCTTGGACGGGACAGGGAATCCCCAGCATTTT.

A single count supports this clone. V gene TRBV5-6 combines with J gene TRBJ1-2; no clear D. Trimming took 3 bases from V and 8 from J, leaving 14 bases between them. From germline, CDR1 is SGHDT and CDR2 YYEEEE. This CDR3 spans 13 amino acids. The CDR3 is CASSSTETLGYTF. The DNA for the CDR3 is TGTGCCAGCAGCTCCACAGAGACTCTGGGCTACACCTTC.

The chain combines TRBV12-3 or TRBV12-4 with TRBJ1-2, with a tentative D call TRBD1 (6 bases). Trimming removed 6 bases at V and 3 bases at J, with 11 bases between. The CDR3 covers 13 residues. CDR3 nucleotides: TGTGCCAGCAGCCCGACAGGCGACTATGGCTACACCTTC. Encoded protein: CASSPTGDYGYTF.

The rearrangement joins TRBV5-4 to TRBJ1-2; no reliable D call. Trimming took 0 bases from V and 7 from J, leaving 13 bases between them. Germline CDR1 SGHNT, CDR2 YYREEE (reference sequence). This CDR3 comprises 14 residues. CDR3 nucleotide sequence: TGTGCCAGCAGCTTGGAGACGGCTTACGGTGGCTACACCTTC. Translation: CASSLETAYGGYTF.

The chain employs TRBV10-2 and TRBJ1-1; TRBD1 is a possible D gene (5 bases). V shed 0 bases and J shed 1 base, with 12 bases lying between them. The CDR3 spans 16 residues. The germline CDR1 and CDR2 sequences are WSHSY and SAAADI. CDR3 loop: CASSESGGVSNTEAFF. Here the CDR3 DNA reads TGCGCCAGCAGTGAGTCGGGGGGGGTTTCGAACACTGAAGCTTTCTTT.

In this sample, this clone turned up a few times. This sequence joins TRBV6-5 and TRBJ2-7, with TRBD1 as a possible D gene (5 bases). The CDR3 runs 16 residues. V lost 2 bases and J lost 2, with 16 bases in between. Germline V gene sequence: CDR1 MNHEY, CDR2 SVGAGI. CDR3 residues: CASSYGDSYLTYEQYF. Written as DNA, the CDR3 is TGTGCCAGCAGTTACGGCGACAGCTACCTTACCTACGAGCAGTACTTC.

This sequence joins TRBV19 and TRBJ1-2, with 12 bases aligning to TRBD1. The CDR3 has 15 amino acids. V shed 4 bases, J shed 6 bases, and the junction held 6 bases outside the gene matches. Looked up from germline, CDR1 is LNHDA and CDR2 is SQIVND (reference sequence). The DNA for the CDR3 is TGTGCCAGTAGTACCCGGGACAGGGGGCGGGATGGCTACACCTTC. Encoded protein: CASSTRDRGRDGYTF.

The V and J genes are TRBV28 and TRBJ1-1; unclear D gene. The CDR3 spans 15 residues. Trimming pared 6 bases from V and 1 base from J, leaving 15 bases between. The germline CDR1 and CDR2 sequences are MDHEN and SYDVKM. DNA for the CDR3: TGTGCCAGCAGGATTTTGCCGACACCGAACACTGAAGCTTTCTTT. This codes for CASRILPTPNTEAFF.

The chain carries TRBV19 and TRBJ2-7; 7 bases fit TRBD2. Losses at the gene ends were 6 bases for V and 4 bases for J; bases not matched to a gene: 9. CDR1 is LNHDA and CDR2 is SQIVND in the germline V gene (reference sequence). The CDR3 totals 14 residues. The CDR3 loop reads CASRGTSASYEQYF. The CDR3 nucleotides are TGTGCCAGTAGAGGAACTAGCGCATCATACGAGCAGTACTTC.

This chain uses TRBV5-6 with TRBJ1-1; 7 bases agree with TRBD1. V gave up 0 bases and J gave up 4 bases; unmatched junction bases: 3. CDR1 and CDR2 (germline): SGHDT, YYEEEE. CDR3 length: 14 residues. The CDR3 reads CASSLVSGGTEAFF. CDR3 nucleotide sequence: TGTGCCAGCAGCTTGGTTTCAGGGGGCACTGAAGCTTTCTTT. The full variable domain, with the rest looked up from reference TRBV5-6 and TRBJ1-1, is DAGVTQSPTHLIKTRGQQVTLRCSPKSGHDTVSWYQQALGQGPQFIFQYYEEEERQRGNFPDRFSGHQFPNYSSELNVNALLLGDSALYLCASSLVSGGTEAFFGQGTRLTVV.

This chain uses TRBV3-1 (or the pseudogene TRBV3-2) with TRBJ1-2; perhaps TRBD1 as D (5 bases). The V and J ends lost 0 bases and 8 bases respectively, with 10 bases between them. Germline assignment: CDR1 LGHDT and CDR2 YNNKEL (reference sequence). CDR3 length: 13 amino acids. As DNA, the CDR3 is TGTGCCAGCAGCCAAGATGGGGGAGACGGCTACACCTTC. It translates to CASSQDGGDGYTF.

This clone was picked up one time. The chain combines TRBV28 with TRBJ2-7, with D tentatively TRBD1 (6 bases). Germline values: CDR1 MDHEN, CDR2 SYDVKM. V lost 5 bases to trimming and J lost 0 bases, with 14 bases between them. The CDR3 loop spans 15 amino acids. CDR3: CASSTHRVSSYEQYF. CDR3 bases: TGTGCCAGCAGTACTCACAGGGTTAGCTCCTACGAGCAGTACTTC.